This is a list of T cell receptor beta chains from one sample in a study of cytomegalovirus exposure and HLA in healthy donors. Measured with immunoSEQ multiplex PCR; TCRdb has only the in-frame clones, and not every one. This sample has about 180,000 clones; 65% to 85% occur once, and the top ten carry 1.4%. Sequenced: PBMCs. These receptors all stem from a girl under 18 in good health and CMV-seropositive. Both conserved end residues are trimmed from each CDR3. A D gene is named only where the DNA matches it firmly.

>TRBV30|TRBJ2-5|TRBD2
AWSVGLAEETQY
>TRBV5-1|TRBJ1-2|NA
ASSFWAGLDYGYT
>TRBV29-1|TRBJ2-5|NA
SVVSPYQETQY
>TRBV5-8|TRBJ2-6|NA
ASSPPGSGANVLT
>TRBV15|TRBJ1-4|NA
ATSRPPQGRDEKLF
>TRBV5-1|TRBJ1-1|NA
ASSTGTENTEAF
>TRBV5-1|TRBJ2-6|NA
ASRNTGAGANVLT
>TRBV28|TRBJ1-3|NA
ASSCPSGACGNTIY
>TRBV10-3|TRBJ2-7|NA
AISESRQGEQY
>TRBV7-2|TRBJ1-2|TRBD1
ASSPGQERSRGYT
>TRBV27|TRBJ2-7|TRBD1
ASRPRTGAYEQY
>TRBV5-1|TRBJ2-1|NA
ASSLDPSTSSYNEQF
>TRBV7-6|TRBJ2-7|NA
ASSLYLGDYEQY
>TRBV6-1|TRBJ2-7|NA
ASSEFGRPYEQY
>TRBV30|TRBJ1-1|NA
AWSSVGGTEAF
>TRBV6-1|TRBJ2-1|NA
ASNKGDEQF
>TRBV7-2|TRBJ2-5|TRBD2
ASSWRSREGRAETQY
>TRBV4-3|TRBJ1-2|NA
ASSQDLGLYGYT
>TRBV18|TRBJ1-4|TRBD1
ASSPSSQGANEKLF
>TRBV10-2|TRBJ1-2|NA
ASSEVQVYGYT
>TRBV2|TRBJ1-1|NA
ASSVAESNTEAF
>TRBV29-1|TRBJ1-2|TRBD1
SVEYRGGYT
>TRBV7-9|TRBJ1-1|NA
ASSPYGGGAENTEAF
>TRBV4-3|TRBJ2-7|NA
ASSHPTGSYEQY
>TRBV11-2|TRBJ2-7|NA
ASSFSGVTTVQY
>TRBV19|TRBJ1-2|NA
ASSIDRRQASYGYT
>TRBV4-2|TRBJ2-1|TRBD2
ASSQPGLAENEQF
>TRBV5-1|TRBJ2-7|TRBD1
ASSSPYSTGSSYEQY
>TRBV2|TRBJ1-2|NA
ASQVQGNYGYT
>TRBV7-2|TRBJ2-3|TRBD2
ASSSPRPSGRGTDTQY
>TRBV27|TRBJ1-1|NA
ASSLGWNRKGYTEAF